These T cell receptor beta chains were read from a single sample in a study of TIL therapy for anti-PD-1-resistant metastatic lung cancer. Libraries were prepared by immunoSEQ multiplex PCR; TCRdb keeps only in-frame clonotypes and omits some of them. The repertoire holds just over 20,000 clones, about 78% seen once, with around 6.8% in the top ten. The specimen was blood, collected at baseline. Receptors originate from a person between 25 and 79 years old with non-small cell lung cancer. The CDR3 runs from the conserved cysteine through the conserved F or W. The order of the fields is D gene, J gene, V gene, clone size, CDR3 protein, CDR3 DNA. D genes are given only for firm matches. Only some rows state a clone size, as once, few, many or a class for expanded clones.

.	TRBJ1-3	TRBV14	.	CASSHRAHLSGNTIYF	TGTGCCAGCAGCCACCGAGCACACCTCTCTGGAAACACCATATATTTT
TRBD2	TRBJ2-2	TRBV5-1	.	CASSPTSGGDTGELFF	TGCGCCAGCAGCCCGACTAGCGGGGGGGACACCGGGGAGCTGTTTTTT
.	TRBJ2-2	TRBV5-1	.	CASSLIEGAGELFF	TGCGCCAGCAGCTTGATCGAGGGGGCCGGGGAGCTGTTTTTT
.	TRBJ1-6	TRBV2	.	CASNPSRESPLHF	TGTGCCAGCAACCCGTCCCGGGAATCACCCCTCCACTTT
.	TRBJ2-1	TRBV7-3	.	CASSPGGGKSYNEQFF	TGTGCCAGCAGCCCAGGAGGCGGGAAGTCCTACAATGAGCAGTTCTTC
TRBD2	TRBJ2-2	TRBV10-2	.	CASSALGGLAGIVGELFF	TGCGCCAGCAGTGCGCTGGGAGGACTAGCGGGAATCGTCGGGGAGCTGTTTTTT
TRBD1	TRBJ1-5	TRBV9	few	CASSTGTDASQPQHF	TGTGCCAGCAGCACCGGGACAGATGCGAGTCAGCCCCAGCATTTT
.	TRBJ2-5	TRBV19	.	CASSIGGGTQYF	TGTGCCAGTAGTATAGGAGGGGGGACCCAGTACTTC
.	TRBJ2-1	TRBV6-5	.	CASSYFGRDNEQFF	TGTGCCAGCAGTTACTTTGGCAGAGACAATGAGCAGTTCTTC
.	TRBJ2-6	TRBV30	.	CAWSVLGAGANVLTF	TGTGCCTGGAGTGTACTAGGGGCTGGGGCCAACGTCCTGACTTTC
TRBD1	TRBJ1-2	TRBV18	few	CASSPGQGEIDYGYTF	TGTGCCAGCTCACCGGGACAGGGGGAGATCGACTATGGCTACACCTTC
.	TRBJ1-5	TRBV15	.	CATSTGPADNQPQHF	TGTGCCACCAGCACAGGGCCGGCGGACAATCAGCCCCAGCATTTT
.	TRBJ1-1	TRBV5-1	.	CASSWTQGTEAFF	TGCGCCAGCAGCTGGACTCAGGGAACTGAAGCTTTCTTT
TRBD2	TRBJ2-1	TRBV5-6	few	CASSLGTSGRRIGNEQFF	TGTGCCAGCAGCTTGGGGACTAGCGGGAGAAGGATTGGTAATGAGCAGTTCTTC
TRBD1	TRBJ1-2	TRBV2	few	CASTTGGYGYTF	TGTGCCAGCACTACAGGGGGCTATGGCTACACCTTC
TRBD2	TRBJ2-7	TRBV28	.	CASSLIGRYEQYF	TGTGCCAGCAGTTTAATCGGGAGGTACGAGCAGTACTTC
TRBD1	TRBJ2-1	TRBV5-1	few	CASSLQGAGRFGNEQFF	TGCGCCAGCAGCTTACAGGGGGCTGGAAGATTTGGGAATGAGCAGTTCTTC
TRBD2	TRBJ2-1	TRBV7-9	.	CASSLLAPNEQFF	TGTGCCAGCAGCCTACTAGCGCCGAATGAGCAGTTCTTC
TRBD1	TRBJ1-2	TRBV4-2	.	CASSQEGRGPGYGYTF	TGTGCCAGCAGCCAAGAGGGCAGGGGGCCTGGCTATGGCTACACCTTC
.	TRBJ2-1	TRBV9	.	CASSRRGLKSSYNEQFF	TGTGCCAGCAGCCGTAGGGGACTCAAGAGCTCCTACAATGAGCAGTTCTTC
TRBD1	TRBJ2-5	TRBV5-6	.	CASSHRGQGGETQYF	TGTGCCAGCAGCCACCGCGGACAGGGTGGCGAGACCCAGTACTTC
.	TRBJ2-1	TRBV7-8	once	CASSPRQYNEQFF	TGTGCCAGCAGCCCAAGACAATACAATGAGCAGTTCTTC
TRBD2	TRBJ2-1	TRBV28	.	CASSPQREGRYEQFF	TGTGCCAGCAGTCCGCAGCGGGAGGGCCGATATGAGCAGTTCTTC
.	TRBJ2-7	TRBV28	.	CASDRQGGSYEQYF	TGTGCCAGCGACCGGCAGGGGGGGTCCTACGAGCAGTACTTC
TRBD1	TRBJ2-7	TRBV6-5	.	CASSPGQGRDEQYF	TGTGCCAGCAGCCCCGGACAGGGGCGTGACGAGCAGTACTTC
.	TRBJ1-4	TRBV11-2	.	CASSETAGGREKLFF	TGTGCCAGCAGCGAGACGGCGGGGGGCAGGGAAAAACTGTTTTTT
TRBD2	TRBJ2-1	TRBV29-1	.	CSVGGRADNEQFF	TGCAGCGTTGGCGGGAGGGCCGACAATGAGCAGTTCTTC
.	TRBJ1-1	TRBV27	.	CASSKGVRNTEAFF	TGTGCCAGCAGTAAGGGTGTCAGGAACACTGAAGCTTTCTTT